The 6 T cell receptor beta chains below all came from one sample that was sequenced in a study of blood T cells in healthy people across ages. The authors ran a second PCR of 7 to 11 cycles using a sample-barcoded 5' primer and a J-beta primer mix. One entry per CDR3 protein, called by TCRdb with MiXCR from the 5' RACE reads. This table has 1.5 million to 1.9 million distinct CDR3 sequences, less than 45% appearing once. The sample consisted of blood. The source of these receptors is a woman aged 18-30 years in good health.

The chain combines TRBV6-1 with TRBJ1-5; the D gene is possibly TRBD1 (5 bases). CDR1 MNHNS and CDR2 SASEGT come from the germline V gene. The CDR3 is made up of 14 amino acids. The V end was cut by 5 bases, the J end by 7 bases, with 15 bases between. The CDR3 sequence is CASSSGSSGQPQHF. CDR3 bases: TGTGCCAGCAGTTCAGGGTCCTCGGGACAGCCCCAGCATTTT.

The chain combines TRBV20-1 with TRBJ2-5; possibly TRBD1 for D (5 bases). V dropped 3 bases and J dropped 0 bases, with 8 bases sitting between them. CDR1 DFQATT and CDR2 SNEGSKA come from the germline V gene (reference sequence). The CDR3 totals 13 residues. CDR3 in DNA: TGCAGTGCTAGTCGACAGTACCAAGAGACCCAGTACTTC. The encoded protein is CSASRQYQETQYF.

This clonotype was observed once. The gene calls are TRBV12-3 or TRBV12-4 and TRBJ2-5, with TRBD1 identical over 11 bases. TRBJ2-7 explains the end of the DNA better; the J call may be wrong. The CDR3 extends over 15 amino acids. CDR3 sequence reads: CASSRGQGGFSEQYF. In DNA, the CDR3 is TGTGCCAGCAGTAGGGGACAGGGGGGATTTTCCGAGCAGTACTTC.

In the case of this clonotype: The CDR3 ends on some other residue instead of the conserved phenylalanine or tryptophan, so this is likely a read error. As DNA, the CDR3 is TGTGCCAGCAGCTTAGTGAAGATTAGTCTAGATGAGCAGTTCTCC. Translating gives CASSLVKISLDEQFS. The chain combines TRBV11-2 with TRBJ2-1, with no clear D. V lost 1 base, J lost 8 bases, and 15 bases lay in between. From germline, CDR1 is SGHAT and CDR2 FQNNGV. The CDR3 spans 15 residues.

The gene calls are TRBV5-4 and TRBJ1-1; D is uncertain. The ends were cut back, 3 bases at V and 0 bases at J, with 12 bases in the middle. The CDR3 is 15 residues long. The V gene's germline CDR1 is SGHNT and CDR2 YYREEE (reference sequence). The CDR3 here is CASSSDLGLNTEAFF. CDR3 DNA sequence: TGTGCCAGCAGCTCAGACCTAGGGCTGAACACTGAAGCTTTCTTT.

This rearrangement joins TRBV11-2 to TRBJ2-1; D is possibly TRBD1 (6 bases). The J call may be wrong; the DNA end is better matched by TRBJ2-7. In germline, CDR1 is SGHAT, CDR2 FQNNGV. The CDR3 extends over 15 amino acids. This CDR3 is CASSILGARGNEQYF. In DNA form, the CDR3 reads TGTGCCAGCAGCATACTAGGGGCCAGGGGCAATGAGCAGTACTTC.